The 4 T cell receptor beta chains given below trace back to one sample, sequenced in a study of blood T cell repertoires in COVID-19. Repertoires were generated with immunoSEQ multiplex PCR, while TCRdb's copy carries only in-frame clones and drops some. The repertoire holds about 160,000 clones, with roughly 80% as singletons. The sample was peripheral blood. These TCRs come from a woman of 80 years or more with acute or convalescent COVID-19.

The chain uses TRBV4-2 and TRBJ2-7; 9 bases line up with TRBD1. V dropped 4 bases and J dropped 0; count of bases not matched to a gene: 7. This CDR3 spans 16 amino acids. In germline, CDR1 is LGHNA, CDR2 YNFKEQ. In DNA, the CDR3 is TGTGCCAGCAGCCTCCCAGGACAGGGGCGCTCCTACGAGCAGTACTTC. Encoded protein: CASSLPGQGRSYEQYF.

The V and J genes are TRBV5-6 and TRBJ1-2, with 7 bases fitting TRBD1. CDR1 is SGHDT, CDR2 YYEEEE, per germline. CDR3 length equals 14 residues. With 0 bases clipped from V and 4 bases from J, the junction kept 3 bases outside the gene matches. The CDR3 region is CASSLGSGGYGYTF. The CDR3 DNA is TGTGCCAGCAGCTTGGGATCAGGGGGCTATGGCTACACCTTC. Full variable domain (missing parts from reference TRBV5-6 and TRBJ1-2): DAGVTQSPTHLIKTRGQQVTLRCSPKSGHDTVSWYQQALGQGPQFIFQYYEEEERQRGNFPDRFSGHQFPNYSSELNVNALLLGDSALYLCASSLGSGGYGYTFGSGTRLTVV.

In its sample, this clone was seen many times. Different DNA sequences within this sample yield the same CDR3. This chain uses TRBV7-2 with TRBJ2-3; the D gene is possibly TRBD1 (6 bases). V was clipped by 5 bases and J by 4 bases, with 13 bases between them. Germline V gene sequence: CDR1 SGHTA, CDR2 FQGNSA. The CDR3 is 14 amino acids. The CDR3 DNA reads TGTGCCAGCAGCCGTACCTCAGGGGCAGATACGCAGTATTTT. It codes for CASSRTSGADTQYF. Full variable domain (rest looked up from reference TRBV7-2 and TRBJ2-3): GAGVSQSPSNKVTEKGKDVELRCDPISGHTALYWYRQSLGQGLEFLIYFQGNSAPDKSGLPSDRFSAERTGGSVSTLTIQRTQQEDSAVYLCASSRTSGADTQYFGPGTRLTVL.

This sequence joins TRBV24-1 and TRBJ2-1; 13 bases fit TRBD2. This CDR3 has 17 residues. J gave up 9 bases and V 4 bases, and 11 bases lay outside the gene matches. The germline V gene has CDR1 KGHDR and CDR2 SFDVKD. The CDR3 region has the DNA TGTGCCACCAGTGAGCGTTCTACTAGCGGGAGGGCCGGTGAGCAGTTCTTC. Amino acid sequence: CATSERSTSGRAGEQFF.